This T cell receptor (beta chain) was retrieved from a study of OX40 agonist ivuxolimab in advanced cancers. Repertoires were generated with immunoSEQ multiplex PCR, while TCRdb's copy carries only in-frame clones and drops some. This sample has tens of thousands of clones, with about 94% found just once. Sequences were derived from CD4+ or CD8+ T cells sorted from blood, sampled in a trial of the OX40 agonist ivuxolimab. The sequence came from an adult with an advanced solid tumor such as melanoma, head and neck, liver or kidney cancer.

CDR3 region: CASSQGPSANTGELFF. CDR3 bases: TGTGCCAGCAGCCAAGGTCCTAGCGCAAACACCGGGGAGCTGTTTTTT. The genes are TRBV4-2 and TRBJ2-2, with D perhaps TRBD2 (6 bases). Per the germline V gene, CDR1 is LGHNA and CDR2 is YNFKEQ. The V and J ends lost 1 base and 2 bases respectively, with 11 bases between them. The CDR3 is 16 residues long.